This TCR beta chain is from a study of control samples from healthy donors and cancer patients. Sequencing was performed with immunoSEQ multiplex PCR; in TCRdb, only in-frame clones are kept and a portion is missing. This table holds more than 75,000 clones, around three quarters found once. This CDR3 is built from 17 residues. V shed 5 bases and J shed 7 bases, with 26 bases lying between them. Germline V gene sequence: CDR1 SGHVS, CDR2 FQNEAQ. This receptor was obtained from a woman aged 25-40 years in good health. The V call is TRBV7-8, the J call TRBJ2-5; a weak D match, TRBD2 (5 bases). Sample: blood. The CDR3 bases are TGTGCCAGCAGCGGGAGAGGTTTCGGGGTGAATTATGGGACCCAGTACTTC. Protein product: CASSGRGFGVNYGTQYF.